What follows are 20 T cell receptor beta chains derived from one specimen sequenced in a study of persistence of HIV-infected CD4 T cells. Sequencing used immunoSEQ version 4 in survey mode. Clones were sequenced by immunoSEQ multiplex PCR, and TCRdb holds only the in-frame ones, with some missing. The sample has about 32,000 clones; around 70% are singletons. These receptors' antigens are unknown. Overlapping HIV-1 Gag 15-mer peptides at approximately 0.96 ug per peptide per mL were used. Sorting of responding CD4+ T cells relied on upregulated CD40 ligand together with CD69. The specimen was CD4+ T cells sorted from PBMCs after approximately 20-hour stimulation, collected from a patient who received antiretroviral therapy. These receptor sequences come from an adult man with HIV who was CMV-seropositive.

The chain couples TRBV2 to TRBJ1-6; 10 bases align to TRBD1. Trimming cost V 6 bases and J 1 base; bases outside gene matches: 6. This CDR3 is 17 amino acids long. Germline values: CDR1 SNHLY, CDR2 FYNNEI. CDR3 sequence: CASRPGQGNSYNSPLHF. In DNA form, the CDR3 reads TGTGCCAGCAGGCCGGGACAGGGGAATTCCTATAATTCACCCCTCCACTTT.

This clone has more than one count but fewer than ten. The chain joins TRBV6-2 or TRBV6-3 to TRBJ2-1, with 7 bases lining up with TRBD1. Germline V CDR1 and CDR2: MNHEY, SVGEGT. The CDR3 has 16 amino acids. The V and J ends lost 4 bases and 2 bases, in that order; junction bases with no gene match: 8. DNA for the CDR3: TGTGCCAGCAGTTTCCTCCAGGGGACAGCCTACAATGAGCAGTTCTTC. Encoded protein: CASSFLQGTAYNEQFF.

The J gene is TRBJ1-5, the V gene TRBV9; possible D gene TRBD1, 6 bases. Germline V gene sequence: CDR1 SGDLS, CDR2 YYNGEE. Trimming took 4 bases from V and 7 from J, leaving 12 bases between them. This CDR3 is 13 amino acids long. The CDR3 here is CASSQGPGQPQHF. The CDR3 coding sequence is TGTGCCAGCAGCCAGGGGCCCGGGCAGCCCCAGCATTTT.

The genes are TRBV18 and TRBJ1-3; D is possibly TRBD1 (6 bases). Between the trimmed V and J ends, which lost 0 bases and 3 bases, there was a span of 12 bases. This CDR3 region has 16 residues. The germline V gene encodes CDR1 KGHSH and CDR2 LQKENI. CDR3 sequence reads: CASSPPRGADGNTIYF. CDR3 DNA: TGTGCCAGCTCACCACCGCGGGGGGCAGATGGAAACACCATATATTTT. The variable domain in full, completed from reference TRBV18 and TRBJ1-3, reads NAGVMQNPRHLVRRRGQEARLRCSPMKGHSHVYWYRQLPEEGLKFMVYLQKENIIDESGMPKERFSAEFPKEGPSILRIQQVVRGDSAAYFCASSPPRGADGNTIYFGEGSWLTVV.

This clone was counted once. This chain uses TRBV19 with TRBJ2-1, with 8 bases fitting TRBD1. Losses at the gene ends were 5 bases for V and 0 bases for J; bases not matched to a gene: 3. Germline CDR1 reads LNHDA; CDR2 reads SQIVND (reference sequence). The CDR3 length is 15 residues. CDR3 DNA: TGTGCCAGTAGTTCAGGGGGCACCTCCTACAATGAGCAGTTCTTC. As protein: CASSSGGTSYNEQFF.

In this sample, this clone turned up once. J is TRBJ2-5 and V is TRBV14, with D hard to call. The CDR3 has 13 amino acids. The V end lost 4 bases, the J end lost 1 base, and 7 bases lay between the germline ends. The germline V gene has CDR1 SGHDN and CDR2 FVKESK. As DNA, the CDR3 is TGTGCCAGCAGCCTATCCCTCCAAGAGACCCAGTACTTC. The encoded protein is CASSLSLQETQYF.

This clone was detected a few times. The V call is TRBV28, the J call TRBJ2-7; D is perhaps TRBD2 (6 bases). CDR3 size: 13 residues. Trimming took 11 bases from V and 7 from J, leaving 21 bases between them. The germline gives CDR1 MDHEN, CDR2 SYDVKM. The CDR3 DNA sequence: TGTGCCGGTGGGAGGCAGGGTTTAGTAGAGCAGTACTTC. This codes for CAGGRQGLVEQYF.

This clone was observed a handful of times. V and J are TRBV6-6 and TRBJ1-2; 9 positions match TRBD1. V trimming: 10 bases; J trimming: 6 bases; junction bases outside the gene matches: 6. CDR3 length equals 12 residues. The germline CDR1 and CDR2 sequences are MNHNY and SVGAGI (reference sequence). The CDR3 DNA follows: TGTGCCACCGGGACAGGGATGGATGGCTACACCTTC. This encodes CATGTGMDGYTF.

The chain combines TRBV28 with TRBJ2-2; tentatively, D is TRBD1 or TRBD2 (5 bases each). Germline-derived CDR1 and CDR2 are MDHEN and SYDVKM. This CDR3 region has 15 residues. With 4 bases removed from V and 3 bases from J, the gap between germline ends came to 12 bases. The CDR3 region is CASSSVGVDTGELFF. The CDR3 DNA follows: TGTGCCAGCAGTTCCGTGGGGGTGGACACCGGGGAGCTGTTTTTT.

The rearrangement uses TRBV6-6 and TRBJ1-5; no reliable D call. The ends were cut back, 10 bases at V and 6 bases at J, with 16 bases in the middle. The CDR3 has 13 amino acids. Germline V gene sequence: CDR1 MNHNY, CDR2 SVGAGI (reference sequence). The CDR3 here is CATWEWESQPQHF. The CDR3 nucleotides are TGTGCCACCTGGGAATGGGAAAGTCAGCCCCAGCATTTT.

V is TRBV27 and J is TRBJ1-2, with D unresolved. Trimming left V 4 bases short and J 8 bases short, with 17 bases between. Germline V lookup: CDR1 MNHEY, CDR2 SMNVEV (reference sequence). CDR3 length equals 14 residues. CDR3 nucleotides: TGTGCCAGCAGTTCCCCCTCCGGAGGGAACGGCTACACCTTC. This translates into CASSSPSGGNGYTF.

Points on this clone: This sample also contains other DNA sequences that code for the same CDR3. The V call is TRBV12-3 or TRBV12-4, the J call TRBJ2-5; no reliable D call. Trimming removed 3 bases at V and 4 bases at J, with 3 bases between. The CDR3 loop spans 11 amino acids. This CDR3 reads CASSLGETQYF. The CDR3 nucleotides read TGTGCCAGCAGTTTGGGAGAGACCCAGTACTTC.

The J gene is TRBJ2-2, the V gene TRBV5-1; weak D call: TRBD1 (6 bases). Per germline, CDR1 SGHRS and CDR2 YFSETQ. The V end lost 4 bases, the J end lost 7 bases, and 29 bases lay between the germline ends. The CDR3 consists of 19 residues. CDR3 protein: CASSRLDRGGPSGIGELFF. For the CDR3, the DNA is TGCGCCAGCAGCCGTTTAGACCGAGGGGGTCCATCGGGCATCGGGGAGCTGTTTTTT.

In its sample, this clone was seen a few times. The rearrangement joins TRBV19 to TRBJ1-5, with 7 bases that match TRBD1. V gave up 4 bases and J gave up 2 bases; unmatched junction bases: 5. Germline V lookup: CDR1 LNHDA, CDR2 SQIVND (reference sequence). This CDR3 region has 15 residues. The CDR3: CASSNQGGGNQPQHF. Written as DNA, the CDR3 is TGTGCCAGTAGTAACCAGGGGGGGGGCAATCAGCCCCAGCATTTT.

Turning to this clone: The identical CDR3 is also encoded by other nucleotide sequences in the sample. The rearrangement uses TRBV3-1 (or the pseudogene TRBV3-2) and TRBJ1-5; TRBD1 aligns across 7 bases. This CDR3 is built from 16 residues. J was trimmed by 2 bases and V by 1 base; bases with no gene match: 5. Germline V gene lookup returns CDR1 LGHDT and CDR2 YNNKEL (reference sequence). DNA for the CDR3: TGTGCCAGCAGCCAAGGCTCTGGGACAGGCAATCAGCCCCAGCATTTT. Translating gives CASSQGSGTGNQPQHF.

The V call is TRBV7-3, the J call TRBJ2-1, with unresolved D. CDR3 length: 13 residues. CDR1 is SGHTA, CDR2 FQGTGA, per germline. The germline V and J ends were trimmed by 1 base and 10 bases, with 11 bases remaining between them. This chain's CDR3 is CASSLNPPREQFF. In DNA form, the CDR3 reads TGTGCCAGCAGCTTAAATCCCCCCAGGGAGCAGTTCTTC.

The chain combines TRBV19 with TRBJ2-1, with 10 bases fitting TRBD2. The V gene's germline CDR1 is LNHDA and CDR2 SQIVND (reference sequence). V trimming: 5 bases; J trimming: 10 bases; junction bases outside the gene matches: 14. The CDR3 runs 16 residues. CDR3 in amino acids: CASSAGAGGPVNEQFF. Here the CDR3 DNA reads TGTGCCAGTAGTGCCGGAGCGGGGGGGCCGGTGAACGAGCAGTTCTTC.

This clone was recorded a few times. The chain joins TRBV3-1 (or the pseudogene TRBV3-2) to TRBJ1-6; TRBD1 might be the D (6 bases). The CDR3 runs 15 residues. Germline CDR1 reads LGHDT; CDR2 reads YNNKEL (reference sequence). Trimming removed 4 bases from V and 7 bases from J, with 14 bases in between. The CDR3, as DNA: TGTGCCAGCAGCCGGAAGCGGCAGGGGAATTCACCCCTCCACTTT. Amino acids: CASSRKRQGNSPLHF.

The J gene is TRBJ2-7, the V gene TRBV7-6; D is unclear. The CDR3 runs 15 residues. The germline CDR1 and CDR2 sequences are SGHVS and FNYEAQ. V lost 1 base and J 1 base, leaving 11 bases between the germline ends. The CDR3 region has the DNA TGTGCCAGCAGCTTAGGATCGCCGGGTTCCTACGAGCAGTACTTC. Translating gives CASSLGSPGSYEQYF.

The chain combines TRBV19 with TRBJ2-7; 9 nucleotides match TRBD2. V gave up 7 bases and J gave up 0 bases; unmatched junction bases: 7. The CDR3 extends over 15 amino acids. CDR1 is LNHDA, CDR2 SQIVND, per germline (reference sequence). For the CDR3, the DNA is TGTGCCAGTAACAAGGGACTAGCTACCTCCTACGAGCAGTACTTC. This codes for CASNKGLATSYEQYF.